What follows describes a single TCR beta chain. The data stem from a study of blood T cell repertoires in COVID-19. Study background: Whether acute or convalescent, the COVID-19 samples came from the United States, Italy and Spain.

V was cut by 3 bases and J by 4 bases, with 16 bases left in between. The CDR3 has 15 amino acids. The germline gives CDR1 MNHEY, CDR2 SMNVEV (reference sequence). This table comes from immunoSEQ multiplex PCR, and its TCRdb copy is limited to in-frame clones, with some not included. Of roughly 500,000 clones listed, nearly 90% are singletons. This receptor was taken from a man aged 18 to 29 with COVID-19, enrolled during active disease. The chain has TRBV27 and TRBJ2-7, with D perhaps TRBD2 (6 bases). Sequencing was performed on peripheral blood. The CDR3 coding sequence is TGTGCCAGCAGTTTTAAGGGGAGCCGGGGGTACGAGCAGTACTTC. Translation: CASSFKGSRGYEQYF.